This passage covers 17 T cell receptor beta chains from one sample sequenced in a study of cytomegalovirus exposure and HLA in healthy donors. Use of 60 Vbeta and 13 Jbeta primers characterized the PCR. Sequencing was performed with immunoSEQ multiplex PCR; in TCRdb, only in-frame clones are kept and a portion is missing. The data show roughly 130,000 clones, around 83% seen once. Input material: PBMCs. These receptors all stem from a male donor in good health and CMV-seropositive.

This chain connects TRBV7-9 to TRBJ2-3; D call uncertain. The ends were cut back, 0 bases at V and 1 base at J, with 11 bases in the middle. The V gene's germline CDR1 is SEHNR and CDR2 FQNEAQ (reference sequence). This CDR3 region has 16 residues. CDR3 region: CASSLAPPEGTDTQYF. The DNA of the CDR3 is TGTGCCAGCAGCTTAGCTCCGCCTGAGGGCACAGATACGCAGTATTTT.

The gene calls are TRBV5-4 and TRBJ2-1, with 7 bases matching TRBD2. V lost 3 bases, J lost 7 bases, and 7 bases stayed unmatched. CDR1 and CDR2 (germline): SGHNT, YYREEE (reference sequence). The CDR3 spans 14 residues. CDR3 sequence: CASSSGGGHNEQFF. In DNA form, the CDR3 reads TGTGCCAGCAGCTCGGGAGGTGGGCATAATGAGCAGTTCTTC.

The rearrangement uses TRBV5-5 and TRBJ2-3; 8 bases fit TRBD2. Germline lookup yields CDR1 SGHKS and CDR2 YYEKEE (reference sequence). CDR3 length equals 15 residues. V shed 2 bases and J 4 bases; nucleotides not matched to a gene: 6. Here the CDR3 DNA reads TGTGCCAGCAGCTTATTAGCGGGATTATCAGATACGCAGTATTTT. Translating it yields CASSLLAGLSDTQYF. The full variable domain, with the rest looked up from reference TRBV5-5 and TRBJ2-3, is DAGVTQSPTHLIKTRGQQVTLRCSPISGHKSVSWYQQVLGQGPQFIFQYYEKEERGRGNFPDRFSARQFPNYSSELNVNALLLGDSALYLCASSLLAGLSDTQYFGPGTRLTVL.

V usage is TRBV4-3 and J usage is TRBJ2-1, with 8 bases matching TRBD2. The CDR3 loop spans 18 amino acids. Germline V gene data show CDR1 as LGHNA and CDR2 as YSLEER. V was pared by 1 base and J by 6 bases, with 14 bases of the junction left unmatched. In DNA, the CDR3 is TGCGCCAGCAGCCAAGCCCTGAGGGGACTAGGCGTATCCAATGAGCAGTTCTTC. This gives the protein CASSQALRGLGVSNEQFF.

V usage is TRBV6-1 and J usage is TRBJ1-1; a weak D match, TRBD1 (5 bases). The length of the CDR3 is 15 residues. V was pared by 5 bases and J by 1 base, with 14 bases between. Germline CDR1 reads MNHNS; CDR2 reads SASEGT. The CDR3 protein is CASSRGASKNTEAFF. DNA for the CDR3: TGTGCCAGCAGTCGCGGGGCGTCTAAGAACACTGAAGCTTTCTTT.

The chain combines TRBV7-3 with TRBJ2-6, with D maybe TRBD2 (6 bases). The CDR3 is made up of 18 amino acids. V dropped 1 base and J dropped 0 bases, with 13 bases sitting between them. Germline CDR1 and CDR2: SGHTA and FQGTGA. As DNA, the CDR3 is TGTGCCAGCAGCTTAAGAGGTAGCGGAATCTCTGGGGCCAACGTCCTGACTTTC. Its protein product is CASSLRGSGISGANVLTF.

This chain's CDR3 is CASRAGLVVNEQFF. CDR3 nucleotide sequence: TGTGCCAGCAGGGCGGGGCTAGTCGTCAATGAGCAGTTCTTC. The chain uses TRBV2 and TRBJ2-1, with D possibly being TRBD2 (6 bases). Germline V gene sequence: CDR1 SNHLY, CDR2 FYNNEI. The CDR3 is made up of 14 amino acids. Between the trimmed V and J ends, which lost 6 bases and 6 bases, there was a span of 15 bases.

This chain joins TRBV25-1 and TRBJ2-3; 9 positions agree with TRBD2. The CDR3 totals 15 residues. The V segment lost 6 bases and the J segment 5 bases; nucleotides outside the gene matches: 9. Germline V lookup: CDR1 MGHDK, CDR2 SYGVNS. The CDR3 loop reads CASSQGTSSQDTQYF. The CDR3 nucleotides are TGTGCCAGCAGCCAAGGGACTAGCTCTCAAGATACGCAGTATTTT.

This clone showed up just a few times. The V gene is TRBV11-2, the J gene TRBJ1-4; no definite D call. Germline assignment: CDR1 SGHAT and CDR2 FQNNGV. This CDR3 comprises 16 residues. The germline V and J ends were trimmed by 4 bases and 4 bases, with 16 bases remaining between them. The CDR3 region is CASSSHYRPRNEKLFF. The CDR3 DNA reads as TGTGCCAGCAGCTCCCACTATAGGCCCCGTAATGAAAAACTGTTTTTT.

This chain joins TRBV14 and TRBJ1-1; D unclear. CDR1 is SGHDN, CDR2 FVKESK, per germline. V was pared by 0 bases and J by 5 bases, with 13 bases between. This CDR3 comprises 15 residues. CDR3 sequence (DNA): TGTGCCAGCAGCCAAGATATGGGAGTTTGGACTGAAGCTTTCTTT. This sequence encodes CASSQDMGVWTEAFF.

The V gene is TRBV6-1, the J gene TRBJ1-1; D might be TRBD1 (6 bases). Looked up from germline, CDR1 is MNHNS and CDR2 is SASEGT. V dropped 11 bases and J dropped 5 bases, with 24 bases sitting between them. The CDR3 sequence is 15 residues long. CDR3 region: CALQSPGAGGTEAFF. The CDR3 nucleotides read TGTGCCCTCCAAAGTCCAGGGGCCGGAGGAACTGAAGCTTTCTTT.

CDR3 amino acids: CASSSTGPDQPQHF. The CDR3 coding sequence is TGTGCCAGCAGCTCGACAGGTCCAGATCAGCCCCAGCATTTT. The V call is TRBV11-2, the J call TRBJ1-5; D is perhaps TRBD1 (6 bases). Germline loops: CDR1 SGHAT, CDR2 FQNNGV. V dropped 4 bases and J dropped 5 bases, with 12 bases sitting between them. This CDR3 has 14 residues.

The chain has TRBV6-5 and TRBJ2-7, with TRBD2 identical over 9 bases. V shed 2 bases, J shed 0 bases, and the junction held 2 bases outside the gene matches. The V gene's germline CDR1 is MNHEY and CDR2 SVGAGI. The CDR3 has 15 amino acids. The CDR3 loop reads CASSYASGASYEQYF. The CDR3 region has the DNA TGTGCCAGCAGTTACGCTAGCGGGGCCTCCTACGAGCAGTACTTC.

A remark on this clone: Additional DNA sequences in this sample encode the identical CDR3. CDR3 region: CASSFQGGTEAFF. CDR3 bases: TGTGCCAGCAGTTTTCAGGGAGGGACTGAAGCTTTCTTT. The chain couples TRBV27 to TRBJ1-1; weak D call: TRBD1 (5 bases). V was cut by 3 bases and J by 5 bases, with 10 bases left in between. CDR3 length: 13 amino acids. Germline V gives CDR1 MNHEY, CDR2 SMNVEV (reference sequence).

This clone appeared a single time. The chain carries TRBV29-1 and TRBJ1-2, with TRBD1 identical over 8 bases. The germline gives CDR1 SQVTM, CDR2 ANQGSEA. The CDR3 is 15 residues long. J lost 1 base, V lost 6 bases, and 10 bases had no gene match. The CDR3 nucleotides read TGCAGCGTGACAGGGGTCCTACCAAGTAACTATGGCTACACCTTC. Encoded protein: CSVTGVLPSNYGYTF.

The chain couples TRBV4-3 to TRBJ2-3; 7 bases line up with TRBD2. CDR3 length: 17 amino acids. Germline CDR1 is LGHNA and CDR2 is YSLEER. V lost 0 bases to trimming and J lost 4 bases; unmatched junction nucleotides: 10. CDR3 DNA: TGCGCCAGCAGCCAAGATGGACTAGTATTCCGTGCAGATACGCAGTATTTT. It translates to CASSQDGLVFRADTQYF.

This chain uses TRBV11-3 with TRBJ2-5, with D perhaps matching TRBD1 (5 bases). Germline V lookup: CDR1 SGHNT, CDR2 YENEEA. This CDR3 spans 13 amino acids. V was pared by 8 bases and J by 3 bases, with 13 bases between. CDR3 coding DNA: TGTGCCAGCCGGCGAACCAGGGAAGAGACCCAGTACTTC. This gives the protein CASRRTREETQYF.